This passage covers 23 T cell receptor beta chains from one sample sequenced in a study of T cell repertoires in cytomegalovirus infection. Their antigens remain unidentified. Via MiXCR, TCRdb re-called the reads, giving one row per CDR3 protein. The data contain 150,000 or so distinct CDR3 sequences, 32% of them singletons. Sequencing used CD8+ T cells from cultured PBMCs, obtained from culture after CMV antigen stimulation. These receptors were collected from a human donor in good health (CMV status not recorded). Some clones in this sample may be carry-over from other donors' samples.

The genes are TRBV7-9 and TRBJ2-7; D not resolved. Germline loops: CDR1 SEHNR, CDR2 FQNEAQ (reference sequence). V was cut by 5 bases and J by 4 bases, with 15 bases left in between. The CDR3 runs to 14 residues. The CDR3 DNA reads as TGTGCCAGCAGCCCGAGTGAAACATCTTACGAGCAGTACTTC. Translating it yields CASSPSETSYEQYF.

This clonotype showed up many times. This sequence joins TRBV6-6 and TRBJ2-1; 7 bases agree with TRBD2. CDR1 is MNHNY, CDR2 SVGAGI, per germline (reference sequence). V was clipped by 6 bases and J by 0 bases; unmatched bases: 5. The CDR3 spans 15 residues. The CDR3: CASSIGTTSYNEQFF. CDR3 sequence (DNA): TGTGCCAGCAGCATCGGGACTACCTCCTACAATGAGCAGTTCTTC.

The J gene is TRBJ1-1, the V gene TRBV2; 9 nucleotides agree with TRBD1. V lost 5 bases and J lost 3; bases outside the gene matches: 4. This CDR3 is 14 amino acids long. Germline V lookup: CDR1 SNHLY, CDR2 FYNNEI. Written as DNA, the CDR3 is TGTGCCAGCAGTTTGACAGGGGGATACACTGAAGCTTTCTTT. It encodes CASSLTGGYTEAFF.

This clonotype was counted a few times. V usage is TRBV6-1 and J usage is TRBJ2-1; TRBD2 is a possible D gene (6 bases). The CDR3 is 12 residues long. V lost 8 bases and J 8 bases, leaving 13 bases between the germline ends. Germline lookup yields CDR1 MNHNS and CDR2 SASEGT. In DNA, the CDR3 is TGTGCCAGCCGGGACTCGGGGGATGAGCAGTTCTTC. This sequence encodes CASRDSGDEQFF.

This clonotype was observed many times. This rearrangement joins TRBV2 to TRBJ2-7, with D tentatively TRBD1 (6 bases). The germline gives CDR1 SNHLY, CDR2 FYNNEI. The V and J ends lost 7 bases and 3 bases respectively, with 13 bases between them. The CDR3 is made up of 13 amino acids. CDR3 sequence: CASTFRTVYEQYF. DNA for the CDR3: TGTGCCAGCACTTTCCGGACAGTCTACGAGCAGTACTTC.

The V and J genes are TRBV19 and TRBJ1-1, with 7 bases that match TRBD1. The CDR3 spans 15 residues. Germline V gene data show CDR1 as LNHDA and CDR2 as SQIVND (reference sequence). The V and J ends lost 2 bases and 12 bases, in that order; junction bases with no gene match: 15. The CDR3 sequence is CASSIFGQASDVTFF. The CDR3 DNA reads TGTGCCAGTAGTATATTCGGACAGGCGTCCGACGTGACTTTCTTT.

This clonotype came up a few times. V and J are TRBV7-3 and TRBJ2-1, with TRBD1 matching 7 bases. CDR1 and CDR2 from the germline V gene are SGHTA and FQGTGA. V gave up 1 base and J gave up 2 bases; unmatched junction bases: 2. This CDR3 has 15 amino acids. The CDR3 region is CASSLITGAYNEQFF. The DNA of the CDR3 is TGTGCCAGCAGCTTAATAACAGGGGCCTACAATGAGCAGTTCTTC.

The chain has TRBV4-2 and TRBJ1-2; 9 bases are shared with TRBD1. Germline CDR1 LGHNA, CDR2 YNFKEQ. V lost 5 bases to trimming and J lost 3 bases; unmatched junction nucleotides: 7. This CDR3 has 15 residues. CDR3 protein: CASSGDRAKDYGYTF. Here the CDR3 DNA reads TGTGCCAGCAGCGGGGACAGGGCTAAGGACTATGGCTACACCTTC.

This clonotype has at least ten counts. The gene calls are TRBV27 and TRBJ2-1; TRBD2 is a possible D gene (5 bases). Trimming removed 3 bases from V and 3 bases from J, with 12 bases in between. Germline-derived CDR1 and CDR2 are MNHEY and SMNVEV (reference sequence). The CDR3 has 15 residues. DNA for the CDR3: TGTGCCAGCAGTTTGGACTCATATTACTACAATGAGCAGTTCTTC. Amino acid sequence: CASSLDSYYYNEQFF.

The sample holds a few counts of this clonotype. CDR3 region: CASSLAAGASYEQYF. The CDR3 DNA follows: TGTGCCAGCAGCTTAGCAGCGGGGGCCTCCTACGAGCAGTACTTC. The rearrangement uses TRBV7-8 and TRBJ2-7; TRBD2 matches 8 bases. Germline V gene lookup returns CDR1 SGHVS and CDR2 FQNEAQ. The trim removed 0 bases at V and 0 bases at J, leaving 1 base unmatched. The CDR3 totals 15 residues. Based on the CDR3 plus reference TRBV7-8 and TRBJ2-7, the full variable domain is GAGVSQSPRYKVAKRGQDVALRCDPISGHVSLFWYQQALGQGPEFLTYFQNEAQLDKSGLPSDRFFAERPEGSVSTLKIQRTQQEDSAVYLCASSLAAGASYEQYFGPGTRLTVT.

The chain joins TRBV5-1 to TRBJ1-5, with 7 bases aligning to TRBD1. The length of the CDR3 is 15 residues. With V trimmed by 4 bases and J by 2 bases, 6 bases remained unmatched. Per the germline V gene, CDR1 is SGHRS and CDR2 is YFSETQ. The CDR3 region has the DNA TGCGCCAGCAGCCCTCAGGGGGGAGGCAATCAGCCCCAGCATTTT. It codes for CASSPQGGGNQPQHF. The complete variable domain, with remaining parts taken from reference TRBV5-1 and TRBJ1-5, reads KAGVTQTPRYLIKTRGQQVTLSCSPISGHRSVSWYQQTPGQGLQFLFEYFSETQRNKGNFPGRFSGRQFSNSRSEMNVSTLELGDSALYLCASSPQGGGNQPQHFGDGTRLSIL.

The table lists this clonotype with many counts. V gene TRBV7-2 combines with J gene TRBJ1-1; 8 bases match TRBD1. Germline values: CDR1 SGHTA, CDR2 FQGNSA. J was trimmed by 4 bases and V by 3 bases; bases with no gene match: 4. The length of the CDR3 is 14 residues. In DNA, the CDR3 is TGTGCCAGCAGCTTCTTAGGACAGGGCACTGAAGCTTTCTTT. It translates to CASSFLGQGTEAFF.

This clonotype was detected only a few times. This chain connects TRBV7-8 to TRBJ2-3, with 12 nucleotides matching TRBD2. The germline CDR1 and CDR2 sequences are SGHVS and FQNEAQ. V was clipped by 5 bases and J by 4 bases; unmatched bases: 13. The CDR3 totals 18 residues. The CDR3 region is CASSPLASSGGAPDTQYF. CDR3 sequence (DNA): TGTGCCAGCAGCCCACTTGCCTCTAGCGGGGGGGCCCCAGATACGCAGTATTTT.

This clonotype was recorded many times. V gene TRBV7-3 combines with J gene TRBJ1-1; no clear D. V was cut by 2 bases and J by 1 base, with 8 bases left in between. The CDR3 sequence is 14 residues long. Germline assignment: CDR1 SGHTA and CDR2 FQGTGA. The CDR3 nucleotides read TGTGCCAGCAGCTTAGGTTTCCAGAACACTGAAGCTTTCTTT. Amino acid sequence: CASSLGFQNTEAFF.

In its sample, this clonotype was seen a few times. The J gene is TRBJ2-7, the V gene TRBV7-8, with unresolved D. V lost 1 base and J lost 2, with 6 bases in between. The CDR3 is made up of 13 amino acids. The germline V gene encodes CDR1 SGHVS and CDR2 FQNEAQ. The CDR3 spells CASSLEITYEQYF. Here the CDR3 DNA reads TGTGCCAGCAGCTTAGAAATAACCTACGAGCAGTACTTC.

This clonotype was detected ten times or more. The chain combines TRBV5-1 with TRBJ2-7, with 11 nucleotides matching TRBD2. CDR3 size: 16 residues. The V gene end was trimmed by 0 bases and the J gene end by 3 bases; junction bases not matched to a gene: 5. From germline, CDR1 is SGHRS and CDR2 YFSETQ. The CDR3 is CASSLAGTSGGYEQYF. Here the CDR3 DNA reads TGCGCCAGCAGCTTGGCCGGCACTAGCGGGGGCTACGAGCAGTACTTC.

The table lists this clonotype with a few counts. The chain joins TRBV27 to TRBJ2-3; a possible D gene is TRBD1 (5 bases). The germline V and J ends were trimmed by 6 bases and 4 bases, with 14 bases remaining between them. There are 14 residues in the CDR3. CDR1 and CDR2 from the germline V gene are MNHEY and SMNVEV (reference sequence). CDR3 nucleotide sequence: TGTGCCAGCAGCCCCAGGGCGAGGCCAGATACGCAGTATTTT. Its translation: CASSPRARPDTQYF.

The chain couples TRBV20-1 to TRBJ2-1, with unresolved D. The CDR3 contains 13 residues. V was clipped by 6 bases and J by 2 bases, with 11 bases between them. Germline V gene lookup returns CDR1 DFQATT and CDR2 SNEGSKA (reference sequence). CDR3 residues: CSASQGTYNEQFF. CDR3 coding DNA: TGCAGTGCCTCCCAAGGGACCTACAATGAGCAGTTCTTC.

The table lists this clonotype with many counts. The chain links TRBV7-9 to TRBJ2-7; D uncertain. This CDR3 contains 13 residues. Per germline, CDR1 SEHNR and CDR2 FQNEAQ (reference sequence). The V and J ends lost 5 bases and 3 bases respectively, with 11 bases between them. In nucleotides, the CDR3 is TGTGCCAGCAGCCTAAGACCCCTCTACGAGCAGTACTTC. The encoded protein is CASSLRPLYEQYF.

The V gene is TRBV2, the J gene TRBJ2-2; no clear D. CDR3 length: 10 amino acids. Germline V CDR1 and CDR2: SNHLY, FYNNEI. The ends were cut back, 1 base at V and 9 bases at J, with 0 bases in the middle. The CDR3 loop is CASSEGELFF. In nucleotides, the CDR3 is TGTGCCAGCAGTGAAGGGGAGCTGTTTTTT.

This clonotype was counted many times. The chain uses TRBV28 and TRBJ1-3; TRBD1 matches at 7 bases. CDR1 and CDR2 from the germline V gene are MDHEN and SYDVKM. The CDR3 consists of 17 residues. J lost 3 bases, V lost 4 bases, and 12 bases had no gene match. The CDR3 protein is CASSSQGTAYSGNTIYF. For the CDR3, the DNA is TGTGCCAGCAGTTCCCAGGGGACAGCTTACAGTGGAAACACCATATATTTT.

The V and J genes are TRBV6-6 and TRBJ2-7; D tentatively reads TRBD1 or TRBD2 (5 bases each). CDR1 is MNHNY, CDR2 SVGAGI, per germline (reference sequence). There are 14 residues in the CDR3. The germline V and J ends were trimmed by 6 bases and 3 bases, with 15 bases remaining between them. This CDR3 reads CASRDPGPSYEQYF. In DNA form, the CDR3 reads TGTGCCAGCAGAGATCCGGGACCGAGCTACGAGCAGTACTTC.

This clonotype was counted ten times or more. The CDR3 DNA reads as TGTGCCAGCAGCCTATCGGTCCGTGGGTTGTATACAGATACGCAGTATTTT. This gives the protein CASSLSVRGLYTDTQYF. This chain joins TRBV7-2 and TRBJ2-3; D is undetermined. V gave up 5 bases and J gave up 3 bases, with 21 bases separating them. The germline V gene encodes CDR1 SGHTA and CDR2 FQGNSA. CDR3 length equals 17 residues.